The 12 T cell receptor beta chains below were found in one sample sequenced in a study of early T cells in non-severe SARS-CoV-2 infection (TCRdb year 2021). The library was generated by 5' RACE. The sequencer was a NextSeq 500. The raw public data were reprocessed by TCRdb itself: fastp quality trimming at Q25, MiXCR clonotype calling, in-frame beta chains only. Rows with a matching CDR3 protein are joined into one entry that keeps the most common DNA and genes. The sample contains 25,000 to 35,000 distinct CDR3 sequences, around 5.9% of them found a single time. Of the sample, roughly 13% is held by the ten largest clones. The specimen sequenced was whole blood. The receptor set was obtained from an adult who was a healthcare worker with PCR-confirmed SARS-CoV-2 infection or an uninfected control (not recorded which).

This clonotype was detected ten times or more. CDR3 nucleotide sequence: TGTGCCAGTAGTATTCGACCCGCCCGGAGCAATCAGCCCCAGCATTTT. It codes for CASSIRPARSNQPQHF. The chain carries TRBV19 and TRBJ1-5; D gene ambiguous. This CDR3 contains 16 residues. Trimming cost V 3 bases and J 1 base, with 13 bases left between them. Germline values: CDR1 LNHDA, CDR2 SQIVND (reference sequence).

Ten or more counts support this clonotype. The chain carries TRBV24-1 and TRBJ2-2; 8 positions agree with TRBD1. There are 16 residues in the CDR3. Germline assignment: CDR1 KGHDR and CDR2 SFDVKD. V lost 4 bases, J lost 4 bases, and 7 bases stayed unmatched. The CDR3 region has the DNA TGTGCCACCAGTGACTCCGGACAGGGTGCCACCGGGGAGCTGTTTTTT. Translating gives CATSDSGQGATGELFF.

This clonotype was found many times. This chain uses TRBV29-1 with TRBJ2-7; TRBD1 aligns across 11 bases. Germline V gene lookup returns CDR1 SQVTM and CDR2 ANQGSEA. V was pared by 7 bases and J by 4 bases, with 6 bases of the junction left unmatched. The CDR3 spans 13 residues. In nucleotides, the CDR3 is TGCAGCGCCGGACAGGGGGCGGGATACGAGCAGTACTTC. It specifies CSAGQGAGYEQYF.

V is TRBV14 and J is TRBJ2-3; D not resolved. Trimming shortened V by 6 bases and J by 0 bases, and 13 bases separated the two germline ends. Germline CDR1 reads SGHDN; CDR2 reads FVKESK. This CDR3 contains 15 residues. Written as DNA, the CDR3 is TGTGCCAGCAGTCTAAGGCTAGGGAGCACAGATACGCAGTATTTT. Translated, it gives CASSLRLGSTDTQYF. Full variable domain (outside the CDR3, taken from reference TRBV14 and TRBJ2-3): EAGVTQFPSHSVIEKGQTVTLRCDPISGHDNLYWYRRVMGKEIKFLLHFVKESKQDESGMPNNRFLAERTGGTYSTLKVQPAELEDSGVYFCASSLRLGSTDTQYFGPGTRLTVL.

The sample holds many counts of this clonotype. J is TRBJ2-5 and V is TRBV11-2; possibly TRBD2 for D (6 bases). The germline V gene has CDR1 SGHAT and CDR2 FQNNGV. V lost 2 bases, J lost 1 base, and 8 bases lay in between. The CDR3 covers 14 residues. CDR3 in amino acids: CASSLTGVQETQYF. The CDR3 DNA is TGTGCCAGCAGCTTAACGGGGGTCCAAGAGACCCAGTACTTC.

Ten or more counts support this clonotype. The V and J genes are TRBV10-3 and TRBJ1-3, with TRBD1 identical over 7 bases. Losses at the gene ends were 7 bases for V and 0 bases for J; bases not matched to a gene: 9. Germline CDR1 is ENHRY and CDR2 is SYGVKD. There are 16 residues in the CDR3. The CDR3 here is CAINSPGQSSGNTIYF. CDR3 DNA sequence: TGTGCCATCAACAGCCCGGGACAGAGCTCTGGAAACACCATATATTTT.

About this clonotype: Being one base from a much bigger clone, this may be a read error. The chain joins TRBV28 to TRBJ2-5, with D possibly matching TRBD1 (5 bases). The CDR3 consists of 14 residues. Trimming took off 5 bases at V and 5 bases at J, with 15 bases between the two ends. Germline-derived CDR1 and CDR2 are MDHEN and SYDVKM. Here the CDR3 DNA reads TGTGCCAGCAGTCAGCAGGGCTCCAGCGAGACCCAGTACTTC. Translating it yields CASSQQGSSETQYF.

The chain links TRBV18 to TRBJ2-5, with D uncertain. CDR3 length equals 14 residues. V lost 3 bases and J lost 5, with 13 bases in between. Germline CDR1 and CDR2: KGHSH and LQKENI. CDR3 DNA: TGTGCCAGCTCACCTGTATCCTTCGAGGAGACCCAGTACTTC. The encoded protein is CASSPVSFEETQYF.

This clonotype was found many times. This sequence joins TRBV2 and TRBJ1-1, with D unresolved. Looked up from germline, CDR1 is SNHLY and CDR2 is FYNNEI. The CDR3 sequence is 13 residues long. The V end lost 4 bases, the J end lost 2 bases, and 8 bases lay between the germline ends. The CDR3 DNA reads TGTGCCAGCAGTGGTTGGGAAAACACTGAAGCTTTCTTT. This sequence encodes CASSGWENTEAFF.

This clonotype was seen a handful of times. V and J are TRBV20-1 and TRBJ2-7, with a weak D call TRBD1 (5 bases). The CDR3 consists of 13 residues. Per the germline V gene, CDR1 is DFQATT and CDR2 is SNEGSKA (reference sequence). Trimming took off 1 base at V and 3 bases at J, with 10 bases between the two ends. CDR3 sequence (DNA): TGCAGTGCTAGAGTTACAGGACGCTACGAGCAGTACTTC. Translation gives CSARVTGRYEQYF.

The V gene is TRBV4-3, the J gene TRBJ2-3; the D is unclear. CDR3 length: 18 amino acids. V lost 1 base, J lost 4 bases, and 21 bases lay in between. CDR1 and CDR2 (germline): LGHNA, YSLEER. The DNA for the CDR3 is TGCGCCAGCAGCCAAGGGAGTCGGAGAATAGCTGTACCAGATACGCAGTATTTT. Translating it yields CASSQGSRRIAVPDTQYF.

A word on this clonotype: A much more abundant neighbour one base away suggests this may be a read error. The V and J genes are TRBV27 and TRBJ1-6, with D unclear. The CDR3 contains 15 residues. Germline lookup yields CDR1 MNHEY and CDR2 SMNVEV (reference sequence). The CDR3 loop reads CTSSLDGMVYSPLHF. The CDR3 nucleotides are TGTACCAGCAGTTTAGACGGGATGGTGTATTCACCCCTCCACTTT.